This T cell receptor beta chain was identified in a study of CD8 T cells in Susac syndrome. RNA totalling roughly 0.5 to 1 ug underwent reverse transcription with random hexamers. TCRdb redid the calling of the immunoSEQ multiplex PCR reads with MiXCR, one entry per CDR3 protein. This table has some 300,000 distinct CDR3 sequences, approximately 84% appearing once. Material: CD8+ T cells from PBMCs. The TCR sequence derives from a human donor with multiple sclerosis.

The CDR3 reads CASSLRAGMPSYEQYF. CDR3 DNA: TGTGCCAGCAGTCTGAGGGCCGGGATGCCCTCCTACGAGCAGTACTTC. The chain combines TRBV27 with TRBJ2-7; weak D call: TRBD2 (5 bases). Trimming removed 5 bases from V and 0 bases from J, with 17 bases in between. CDR1 is MNHEY and CDR2 is SMNVEV in the germline V gene (reference sequence). This CDR3 spans 16 amino acids.